This TCR beta chain was identified during a study of T cell responses to AZD1222 COVID-19 vaccine. Analyses pooled second doses at about 4 or about 12 weeks. TCRdb keeps only in-frame clones here, not all; method: immunoSEQ multiplex PCR. The sample lists around 140,000 clones; 92% were seen once. Germline assignment: CDR1 LNHNV and CDR2 YYDKDF (reference sequence). The CDR3 is made up of 13 amino acids. J gave up 7 bases and V 2 bases, and 4 bases lay outside the gene matches. V gene TRBV15 combines with J gene TRBJ1-1, with TRBD1 matching over 7 bases. The TCR comes from an adult who received the AZD1222 COVID-19 vaccine. Here the sequenced sample was peripheral blood, taken 28 days after the second AZD1222 dose. The CDR3 sequence: CATSRQTGVEAFF. CDR3 sequence (DNA): TGTGCCACCAGCAGACAAACAGGGGTTGAAGCTTTCTTT. Full variable domain (missing parts from reference TRBV15 and TRBJ1-1): DAMVIQNPRYQVTQFGKPVTLSCSQTLNHNVMYWYQQKSSQAPKLLFHYYDKDFNNEADTPDNFQSRRPNTSFCFLDIRSPGLGDTAMYLCATSRQTGVEAFFGQGTRLTVV.